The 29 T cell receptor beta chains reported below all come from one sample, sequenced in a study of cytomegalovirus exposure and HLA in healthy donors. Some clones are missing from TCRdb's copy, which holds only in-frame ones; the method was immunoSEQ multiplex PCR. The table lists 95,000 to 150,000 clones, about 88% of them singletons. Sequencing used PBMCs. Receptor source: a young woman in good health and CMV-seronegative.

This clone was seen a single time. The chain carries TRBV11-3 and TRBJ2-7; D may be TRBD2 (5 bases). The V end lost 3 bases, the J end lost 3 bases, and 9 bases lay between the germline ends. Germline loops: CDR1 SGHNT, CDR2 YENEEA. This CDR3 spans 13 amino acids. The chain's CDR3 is CASSFTGDYEQYV. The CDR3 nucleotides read TGTGCCAGCAGCTTTACCGGGGACTACGAGCAGTACGTC.

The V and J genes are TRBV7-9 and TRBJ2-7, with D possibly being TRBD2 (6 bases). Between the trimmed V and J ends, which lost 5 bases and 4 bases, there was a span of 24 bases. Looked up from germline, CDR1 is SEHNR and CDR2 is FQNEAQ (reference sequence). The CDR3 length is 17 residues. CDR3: CASSAPHGSGDPYEQYV. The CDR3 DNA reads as TGTGCCAGCAGCGCGCCACACGGGTCGGGGGATCCTTACGAGCAGTACGTC.

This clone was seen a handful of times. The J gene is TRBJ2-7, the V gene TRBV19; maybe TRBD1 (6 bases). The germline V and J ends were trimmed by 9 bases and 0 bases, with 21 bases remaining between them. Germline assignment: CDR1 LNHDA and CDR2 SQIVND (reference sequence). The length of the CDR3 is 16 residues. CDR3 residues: CASRTSRQVSSYEQYV. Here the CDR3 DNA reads TGTGCCAGCAGAACATCCCGACAGGTTAGCTCCTACGAGCAGTACGTC.

The CDR3 region has the DNA TGTGCCAGCAGCACCGGACTAGCCGGCTCCTACGAGCAGTACTTC. Protein sequence: CASSTGLAGSYEQYF. V usage is TRBV5-4 and J usage is TRBJ2-7, with 8 positions matching TRBD2. Losses at the gene ends were 4 bases for V and 0 bases for J; bases not matched to a gene: 6. The CDR3 length is 15 residues. Looked up from germline, CDR1 is SGHNT and CDR2 is YYREEE (reference sequence).

The CDR3 here is CASSYQGEGYNEQFF. The CDR3 DNA reads as TGTGCCAGCAGCTACCAGGGGGAAGGCTACAATGAGCAGTTCTTC. The chain has TRBV5-4 and TRBJ2-1, with 7 bases identical to TRBD1. The germline CDR1 and CDR2 sequences are SGHNT and YYREEE (reference sequence). The CDR3 sequence is 15 residues long. Trimming at V came to 3 bases and at J to 3 bases, leaving 6 bases not matched to a gene.

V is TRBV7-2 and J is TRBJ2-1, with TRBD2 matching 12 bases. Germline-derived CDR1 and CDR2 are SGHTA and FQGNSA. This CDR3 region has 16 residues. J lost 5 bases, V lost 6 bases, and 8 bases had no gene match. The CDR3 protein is CASRIPGLAGNNEQFF. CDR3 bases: TGTGCCAGCAGGATCCCGGGACTAGCGGGCAACAATGAGCAGTTCTTC.

The CDR3 sequence: CASSPRTGGMDEQYF. The CDR3 coding sequence is TGTGCCAGCTCACCACGGACAGGGGGCATGGACGAGCAGTACTTC. The chain uses TRBV18 and TRBJ2-7; 11 bases align to TRBD1. Germline trimming cut 1 base from V and 5 bases from J; bases unmatched to any gene: 4. Germline CDR1 reads KGHSH; CDR2 reads LQKENI. The CDR3 loop spans 15 amino acids.

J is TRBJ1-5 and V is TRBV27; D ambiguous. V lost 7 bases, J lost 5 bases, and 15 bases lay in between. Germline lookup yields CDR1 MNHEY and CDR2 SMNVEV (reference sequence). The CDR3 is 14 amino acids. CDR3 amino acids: CASTKGLGDQPQHF. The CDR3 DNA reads TGTGCCAGCACTAAAGGGCTGGGAGATCAGCCCCAGCATTTT.

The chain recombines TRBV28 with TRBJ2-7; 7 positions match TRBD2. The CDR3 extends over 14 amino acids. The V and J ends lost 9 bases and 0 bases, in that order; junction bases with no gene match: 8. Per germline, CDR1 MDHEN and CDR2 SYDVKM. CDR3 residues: CASKGREVSYEQYF. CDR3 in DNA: TGTGCCAGTAAAGGTCGGGAGGTCTCCTACGAGCAGTACTTC.

This CDR3 is CASTQQGITDTQYF. For the CDR3, the DNA is TGTGCCAGTACCCAACAGGGTATCACAGATACGCAGTATTTT. The chain employs TRBV19 and TRBJ2-3; D possibly corresponds to TRBD1 (6 bases). The CDR3 is made up of 14 amino acids. Trimming removed 7 bases from V and 2 bases from J, with 13 bases in between. Germline V lookup: CDR1 LNHDA, CDR2 SQIVND (reference sequence).

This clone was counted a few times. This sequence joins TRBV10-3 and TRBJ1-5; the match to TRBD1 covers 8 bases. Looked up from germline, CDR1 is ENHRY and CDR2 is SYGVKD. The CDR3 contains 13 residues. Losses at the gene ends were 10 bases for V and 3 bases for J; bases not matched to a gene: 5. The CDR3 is CATTDRVNQPQHF. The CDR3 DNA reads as TGTGCCACTACGGACAGGGTCAATCAGCCCCAGCATTTT.

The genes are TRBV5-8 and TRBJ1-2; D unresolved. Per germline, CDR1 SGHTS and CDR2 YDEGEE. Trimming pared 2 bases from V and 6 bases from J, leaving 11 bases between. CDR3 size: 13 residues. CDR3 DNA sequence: TGTGCCAGCAGCTTTGGCATATCTGATGGCTACACCTTC. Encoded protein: CASSFGISDGYTF. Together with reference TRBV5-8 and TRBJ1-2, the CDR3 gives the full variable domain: EAGVTQSPTHLIKTRGQQATLRCSPISGHTSVYWYQQALGLGLQFLLWYDEGEERNRGNFPPRFSGRQFPNYSSELNVNALELEDSALYLCASSFGISDGYTFGSGTRLTVV.

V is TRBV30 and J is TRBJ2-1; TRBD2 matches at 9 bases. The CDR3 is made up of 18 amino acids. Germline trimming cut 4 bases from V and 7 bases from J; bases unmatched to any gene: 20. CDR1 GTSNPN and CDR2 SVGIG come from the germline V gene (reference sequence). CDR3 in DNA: TGTGCCTGGACCGGACGTAGGACCGGGACTAGCTTTGTAAATGAGCAGTTCTTC. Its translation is CAWTGRRTGTSFVNEQFF.

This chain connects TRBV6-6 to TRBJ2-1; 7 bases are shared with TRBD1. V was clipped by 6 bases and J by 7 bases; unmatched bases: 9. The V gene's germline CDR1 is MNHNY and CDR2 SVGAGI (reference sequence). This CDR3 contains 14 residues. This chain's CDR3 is CASRSQTGVNEQFF. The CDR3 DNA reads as TGTGCCAGCAGGTCTCAAACAGGGGTGAATGAGCAGTTCTTC.

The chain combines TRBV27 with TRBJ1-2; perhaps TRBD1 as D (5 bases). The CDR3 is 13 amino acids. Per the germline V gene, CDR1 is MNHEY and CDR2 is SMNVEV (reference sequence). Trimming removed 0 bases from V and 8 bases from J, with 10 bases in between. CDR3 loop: CASSLSEGRGYTF. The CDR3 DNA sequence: TGTGCCAGCAGTTTATCGGAGGGGCGAGGCTACACCTTC.

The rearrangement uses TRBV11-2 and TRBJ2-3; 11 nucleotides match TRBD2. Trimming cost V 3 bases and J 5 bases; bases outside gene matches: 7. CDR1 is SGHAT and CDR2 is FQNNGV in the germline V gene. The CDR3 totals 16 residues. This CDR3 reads CASSLSYLAGGDTQYF. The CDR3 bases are TGTGCCAGCAGCTTGTCTTACCTAGCGGGAGGAGATACGCAGTATTTT.

The CDR3 bases are TGTGCCAGCAGCCCAGGGGATAGGACATACACTGAAGCTTTCTTT. It codes for CASSPGDRTYTEAFF. The genes are TRBV11-2 and TRBJ1-1; possible D gene TRBD1, 6 bases. Germline CDR1 and CDR2: SGHAT and FQNNGV. The CDR3 length is 15 residues. V shed 5 bases and J shed 3 bases, with 16 bases lying between them.

The CDR3 here is CASSSGGENQPQHF. DNA of the CDR3: TGTGCCAGCAGTTCAGGGGGCGAGAATCAGCCCCAGCATTTT. The chain is built from TRBV27 and TRBJ1-5; TRBD1 aligns across 8 bases. Germline CDR1 reads MNHEY; CDR2 reads SMNVEV (reference sequence). With V trimmed by 4 bases and J by 4 bases, 3 bases remained unmatched. CDR3 length equals 14 residues.

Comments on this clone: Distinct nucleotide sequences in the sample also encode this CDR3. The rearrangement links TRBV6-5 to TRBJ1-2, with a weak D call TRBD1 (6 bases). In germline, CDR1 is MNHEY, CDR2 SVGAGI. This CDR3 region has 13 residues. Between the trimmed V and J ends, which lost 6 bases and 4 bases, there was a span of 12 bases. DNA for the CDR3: TGTGCCAGCAGGCTACAGGGAACCTATGGCTACACCTTC. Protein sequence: CASRLQGTYGYTF.

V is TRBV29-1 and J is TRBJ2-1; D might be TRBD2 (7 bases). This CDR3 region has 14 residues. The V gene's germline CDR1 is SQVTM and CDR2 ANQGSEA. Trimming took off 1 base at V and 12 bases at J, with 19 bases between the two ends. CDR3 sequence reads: CSVEGHPEGGGQFF. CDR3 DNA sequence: TGCAGCGTTGAAGGACACCCGGAGGGAGGGGGGCAGTTCTTC.

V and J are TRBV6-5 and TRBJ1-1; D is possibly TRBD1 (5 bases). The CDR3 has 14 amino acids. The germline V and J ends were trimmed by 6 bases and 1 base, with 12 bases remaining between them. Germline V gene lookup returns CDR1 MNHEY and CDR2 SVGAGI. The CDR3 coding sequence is TGTGCCAGCAGCCCCAGACAGACGAACACTGAAGCTTTCTTT. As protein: CASSPRQTNTEAFF.

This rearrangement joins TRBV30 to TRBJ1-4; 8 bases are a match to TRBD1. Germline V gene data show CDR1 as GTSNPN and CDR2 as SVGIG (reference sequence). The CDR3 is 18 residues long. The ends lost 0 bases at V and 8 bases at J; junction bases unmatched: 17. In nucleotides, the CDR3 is TGTGCCTGGAGTGTATCCCTCTTTTCTCGACAGGGGCGAGAAAAACTGTTTTTT. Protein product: CAWSVSLFSRQGREKLFF.

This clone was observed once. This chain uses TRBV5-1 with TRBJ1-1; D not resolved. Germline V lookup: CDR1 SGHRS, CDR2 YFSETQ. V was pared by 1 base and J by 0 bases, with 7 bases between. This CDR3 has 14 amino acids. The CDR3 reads CASSLSGMNTEAFF. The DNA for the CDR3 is TGCGCCAGCAGCTTGTCCGGGATGAACACTGAAGCTTTCTTT. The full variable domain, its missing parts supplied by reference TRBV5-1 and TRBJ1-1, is KAGVTQTPRYLIKTRGQQVTLSCSPISGHRSVSWYQQTPGQGLQFLFEYFSETQRNKGNFPGRFSGRQFSNSRSEMNVSTLELGDSALYLCASSLSGMNTEAFFGQGTRLTVV.

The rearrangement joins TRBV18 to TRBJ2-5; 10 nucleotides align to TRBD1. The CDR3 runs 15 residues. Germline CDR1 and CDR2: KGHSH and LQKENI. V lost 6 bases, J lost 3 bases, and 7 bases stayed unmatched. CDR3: CASSRTGGREETQYF. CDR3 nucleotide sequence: TGTGCCAGCTCCAGGACAGGGGGTCGAGAAGAGACCCAGTACTTC.

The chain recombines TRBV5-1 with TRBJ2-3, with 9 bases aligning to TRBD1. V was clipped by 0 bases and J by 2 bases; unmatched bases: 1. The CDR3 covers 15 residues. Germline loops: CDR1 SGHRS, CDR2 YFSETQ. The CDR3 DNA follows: TGCGCCAGCAGCTTGGGACAGGGGGACACAGATACGCAGTATTTT. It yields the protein CASSLGQGDTDTQYF.

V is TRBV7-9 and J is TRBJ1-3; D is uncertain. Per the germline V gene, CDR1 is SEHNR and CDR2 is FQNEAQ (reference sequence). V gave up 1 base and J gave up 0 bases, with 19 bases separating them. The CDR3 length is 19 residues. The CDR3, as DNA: TGTGCCAGCAGCTTAGTAACGGTCGAGACATCTCTCTCTGGAAACACCATATATTTT. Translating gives CASSLVTVETSLSGNTIYF.

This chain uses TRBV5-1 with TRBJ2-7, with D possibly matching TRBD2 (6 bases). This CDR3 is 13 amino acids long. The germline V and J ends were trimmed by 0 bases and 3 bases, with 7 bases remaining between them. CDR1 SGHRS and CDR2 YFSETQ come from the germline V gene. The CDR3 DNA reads TGCGCCAGCAGCTTGGGCGGGAACTACGAGCAGTACGTC. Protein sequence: CASSLGGNYEQYV.

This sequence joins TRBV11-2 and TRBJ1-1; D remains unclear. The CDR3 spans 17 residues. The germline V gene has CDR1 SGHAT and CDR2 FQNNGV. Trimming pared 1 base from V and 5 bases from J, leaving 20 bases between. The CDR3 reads CASSLGSRVVGWTEAFF. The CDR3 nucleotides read TGTGCCAGCAGCTTAGGGTCGAGGGTGGTAGGTTGGACTGAAGCTTTCTTT.

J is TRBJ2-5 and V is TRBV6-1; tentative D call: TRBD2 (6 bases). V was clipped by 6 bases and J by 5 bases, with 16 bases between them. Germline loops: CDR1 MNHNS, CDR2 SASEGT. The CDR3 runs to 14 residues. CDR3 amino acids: CASSPGSGPETQYF. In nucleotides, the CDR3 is TGTGCCAGCAGCCCTGGAAGCGGGCCCGAGACCCAGTACTTC.